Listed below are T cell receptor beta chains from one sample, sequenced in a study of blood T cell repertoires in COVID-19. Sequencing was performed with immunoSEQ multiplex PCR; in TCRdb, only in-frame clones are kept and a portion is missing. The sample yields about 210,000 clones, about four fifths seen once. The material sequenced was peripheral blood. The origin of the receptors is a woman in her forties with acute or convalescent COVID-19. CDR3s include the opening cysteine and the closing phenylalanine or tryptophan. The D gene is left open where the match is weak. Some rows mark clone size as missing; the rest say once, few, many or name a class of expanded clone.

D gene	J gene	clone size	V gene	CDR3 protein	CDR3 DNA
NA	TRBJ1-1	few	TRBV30	CAWNPGVLFAFF	TGTGCCTGGAACCCAGGGGTCCTTTTCGCTTTCTTT
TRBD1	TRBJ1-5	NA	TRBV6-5	CASRSTGNNQPQHF	TGTGCCAGCAGGTCGACAGGGAATAATCAGCCCCAGCATTTT
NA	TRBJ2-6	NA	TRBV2	CASIRAGSGANVLTF	TGTGCCAGCATAAGGGCGGGGTCGGGGGCCAACGTCCTGACTTTC
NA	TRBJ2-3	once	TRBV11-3	CASSFHTDTQYF	TGTGCCAGCAGCTTCCACACAGATACGCAGTATTTT
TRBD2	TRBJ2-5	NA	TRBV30	CAWSLRTSGRETQYF	TGTGCCTGGAGCCTACGGACTAGCGGGAGGGAGACCCAGTACTTC
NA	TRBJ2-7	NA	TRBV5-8	CASSLARRPQYF	TGTGCCAGCAGCTTGGCGCGGCGGCCCCAGTACTTC
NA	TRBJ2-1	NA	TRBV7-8	CASSLYLAYYNEQFF	TGTGCCAGCAGCCTTTATCTAGCGTACTACAATGAGCAGTTCTTC
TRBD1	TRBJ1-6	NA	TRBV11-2	CASSSGQVNSPLHF	TGTGCCAGCAGCTCCGGACAGGTTAATTCACCCCTCCACTTT
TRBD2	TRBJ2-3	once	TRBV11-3	CASSSSGRGDTQYF	TGTGCCAGCAGCTCCAGCGGGAGAGGAGATACGCAGTATTTT
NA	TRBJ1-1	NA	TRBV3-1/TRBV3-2	CASSHSGIGTEAFF	TGTGCCAGCAGCCACTCGGGGATCGGGACTGAAGCTTTCTTT
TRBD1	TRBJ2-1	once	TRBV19	CASRDSDYNEQFF	TGTGCCAGCCGGGACAGCGACTACAATGAGCAGTTCTTC
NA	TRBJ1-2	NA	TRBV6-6	CASSYDGAYTF	TGTGCCAGCAGTTACGACGGAGCCTACACCTTC
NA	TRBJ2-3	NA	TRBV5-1	CASSLFRGRASTDTQYF	TGCGCCAGCAGCCTCTTTAGGGGCAGAGCTAGCACAGATACGCAGTATTTT
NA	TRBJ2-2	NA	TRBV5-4	CASSLRERGELFF	TGTGCCAGCAGCTTGCGGGAGCGGGGGGAGCTGTTTTTT
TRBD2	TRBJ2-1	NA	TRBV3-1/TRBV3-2	CASTLSGGAAYNEQFF	TGTGCCAGCACCCTATCCGGGGGGGCCGCCTACAATGAGCAGTTCTTC
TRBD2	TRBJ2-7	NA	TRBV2	CASSRTSGGGEQYF	TGTGCCAGCAGCCGGACTAGCGGGGGGGGCGAGCAGTACTTC
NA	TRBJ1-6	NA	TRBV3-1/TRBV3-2	CASSQDVGSDSPLHF	TGTGCCAGCAGCCAAGACGTCGGGAGTGATTCACCCCTCCACTTT
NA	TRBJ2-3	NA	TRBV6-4	CASSDSTRGPEYF	TGTGCCAGCAGTGACTCTACCAGGGGTCCCGAGTATTTT
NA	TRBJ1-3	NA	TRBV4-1	CASSQEMSSGNTIYF	TGCGCCAGCAGCCAAGAGATGAGCTCTGGAAACACCATATATTTT
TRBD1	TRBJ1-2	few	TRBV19	CASTVKTGGDYGYTF	TGTGCCAGTACTGTGAAGACAGGGGGTGACTATGGCTACACCTTC
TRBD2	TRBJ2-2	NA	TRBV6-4	CASSAGTSPAGELFF	TGTGCCAGCAGCGCGGGGACTAGCCCAGCCGGGGAGCTGTTTTTT
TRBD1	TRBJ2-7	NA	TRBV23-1	CASSHRTGTVYEQYF	TGCGCCAGCAGTCATCGCACCGGGACAGTCTACGAGCAGTACTTC
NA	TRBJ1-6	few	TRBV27	CASSYYREPYNSPLHF	TGTGCCAGCAGTTACTACAGGGAGCCCTATAATTCACCCCTCCACTTT
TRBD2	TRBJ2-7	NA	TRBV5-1	CASSLGTSGIYEQYF	TGCGCCAGCAGCTTGGGGACTAGCGGGATTTACGAGCAGTACTTC
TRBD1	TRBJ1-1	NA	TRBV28	CASRSNPGQGDLTEAFF	TGTGCCAGCAGATCAAATCCGGGACAGGGGGATCTCACTGAAGCTTTCTTT
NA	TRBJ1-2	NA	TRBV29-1	CSVERDYGYTF	TGCAGCGTTGAAAGAGACTATGGCTACACCTTC
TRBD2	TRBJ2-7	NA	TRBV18	CASSPPTGTSGPKSPYEQYF	TGTGCCAGCTCACCACCCACTGGGACTAGCGGTCCTAAGTCCCCCTACGAGCAGTACTTC
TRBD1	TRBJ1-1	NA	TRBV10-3	CAIRRPGTGNEAFF	TGTGCCATCAGGCGACCCGGGACAGGGAACGAAGCTTTCTTT
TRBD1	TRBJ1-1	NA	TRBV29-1	CSVSRGDTEAFF	TGCAGCGTTTCCAGGGGGGACACTGAAGCTTTCTTT
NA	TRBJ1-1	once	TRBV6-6	CASSQRGQRNTEAFF	TGTGCCAGCAGTCAACGCGGACAGCGGAACACTGAAGCTTTCTTT
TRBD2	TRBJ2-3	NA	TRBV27	CASSLWGGAGNSDTQYF	TGTGCCAGCAGTTTATGGGGGGGAGCGGGAAATTCAGATACGCAGTATTTT
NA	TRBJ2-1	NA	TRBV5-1	CASSLAAREQFF	TGCGCCAGCAGCTTGGCGGCTAGAGAGCAGTTCTTC
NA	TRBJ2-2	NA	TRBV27	CASSSSILPNTGELFF	TGTGCCAGCAGTTCCTCAATACTACCCAACACCGGGGAGCTGTTTTTT
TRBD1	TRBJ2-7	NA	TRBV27	CASSGWTGGDEQYF	TGTGCCAGCAGTGGTTGGACAGGGGGTGACGAGCAGTACTTC
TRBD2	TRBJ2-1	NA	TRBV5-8	CASSSKPGLVSGDEQFF	TGTGCCAGCAGCTCTAAGCCGGGACTAGTCTCAGGGGATGAGCAGTTCTTC
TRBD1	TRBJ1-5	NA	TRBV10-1	CASSEDRVDQPQHF	TGCGCCAGCAGTGAAGACAGGGTCGATCAGCCCCAGCATTTT
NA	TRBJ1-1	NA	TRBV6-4	CASSAGFGDTEAFF	TGTGCCAGCAGTGCAGGGTTTGGGGACACTGAAGCTTTCTTT
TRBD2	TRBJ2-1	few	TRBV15	CATSRDRGLAEPQFF	TGTGCCACCAGCAGAGATAGGGGCCTAGCGGAGCCTCAGTTCTTC
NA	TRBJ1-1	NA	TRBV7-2	CASSRRGTSLIAEAFF	TGTGCCAGCAGCCGGCGGGGGACGTCCCTGATCGCTGAAGCTTTCTTT
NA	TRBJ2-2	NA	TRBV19	CASNQGTPGELFF	TGTGCCAGTAATCAGGGTACCCCCGGGGAGCTGTTTTTT
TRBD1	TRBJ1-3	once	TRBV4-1	CASSPPQGAKGNTIYF	TGCGCCAGCAGCCCCCCCCAGGGGGCTAAAGGAAACACCATATATTTT
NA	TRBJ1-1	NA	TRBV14	CASSQAGGTEAFF	TGTGCCAGCAGCCAAGCCGGGGGAACTGAAGCTTTCTTT
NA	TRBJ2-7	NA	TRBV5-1	CATPSHLTPSYEQYF	TGCGCCACCCCCTCGCACCTGACACCCTCCTACGAGCAGTACTTC
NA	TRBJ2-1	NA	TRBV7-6	CASSLDPRDEQFF	TGTGCCAGCAGCTTAGATCCGAGGGATGAGCAGTTCTTC
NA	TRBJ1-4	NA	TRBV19	CASRWGATNEKLFF	TGTGCCAGTAGATGGGGGGCAACTAATGAAAAACTGTTTTTT
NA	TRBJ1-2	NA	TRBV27	CASSPDRTSGYTF	TGTGCCAGCAGTCCCGACAGGACCTCGGGCTACACCTTC
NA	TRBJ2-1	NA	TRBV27	CASRFLALASGSYNEQFF	TGTGCCAGCAGATTCCTCGCTCTCGCTAGTGGCTCCTACAATGAGCAGTTCTTC